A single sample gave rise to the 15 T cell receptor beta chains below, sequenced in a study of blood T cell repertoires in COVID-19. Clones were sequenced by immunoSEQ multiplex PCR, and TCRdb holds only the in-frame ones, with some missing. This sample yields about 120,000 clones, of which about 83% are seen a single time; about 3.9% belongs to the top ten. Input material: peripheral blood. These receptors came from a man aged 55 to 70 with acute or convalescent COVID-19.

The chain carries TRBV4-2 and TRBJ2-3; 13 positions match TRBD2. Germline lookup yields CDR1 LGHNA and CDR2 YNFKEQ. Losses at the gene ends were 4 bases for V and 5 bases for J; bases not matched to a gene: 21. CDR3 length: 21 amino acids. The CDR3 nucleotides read TGTGCCAGCAGCCGCATCCCACCACTAGCGGGAGGGCCAAGGGTCGGAGATACGCAGTATTTT. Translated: CASSRIPPLAGGPRVGDTQYF.

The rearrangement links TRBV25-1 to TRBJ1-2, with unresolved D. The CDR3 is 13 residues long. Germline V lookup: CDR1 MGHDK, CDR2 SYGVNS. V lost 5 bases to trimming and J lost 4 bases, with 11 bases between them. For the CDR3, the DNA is TGTGCCAGCAGTAGATCCCTACCCTATGGCTACACCTTC. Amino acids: CASSRSLPYGYTF.

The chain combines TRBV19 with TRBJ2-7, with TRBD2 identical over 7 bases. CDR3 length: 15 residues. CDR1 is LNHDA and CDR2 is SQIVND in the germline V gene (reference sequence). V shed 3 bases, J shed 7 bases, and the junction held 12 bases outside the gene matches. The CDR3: CASSMLLAALGEQYF. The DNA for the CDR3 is TGTGCCAGTAGTATGCTGCTAGCGGCACTCGGGGAGCAGTACTTC.

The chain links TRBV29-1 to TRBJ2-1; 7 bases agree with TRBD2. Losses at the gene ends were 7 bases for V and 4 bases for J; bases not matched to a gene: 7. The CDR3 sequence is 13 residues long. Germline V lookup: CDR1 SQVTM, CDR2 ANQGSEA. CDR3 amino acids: CSATTGGYNEQFF. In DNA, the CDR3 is TGCAGCGCCACGACGGGGGGTTACAATGAGCAGTTCTTC.

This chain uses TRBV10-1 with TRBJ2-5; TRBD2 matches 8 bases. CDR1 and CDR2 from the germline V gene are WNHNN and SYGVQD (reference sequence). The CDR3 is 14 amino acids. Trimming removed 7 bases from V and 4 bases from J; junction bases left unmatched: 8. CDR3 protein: CASTLAERGETQYF. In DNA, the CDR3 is TGCGCCAGCACACTAGCGGAGAGGGGAGAGACCCAGTACTTC.

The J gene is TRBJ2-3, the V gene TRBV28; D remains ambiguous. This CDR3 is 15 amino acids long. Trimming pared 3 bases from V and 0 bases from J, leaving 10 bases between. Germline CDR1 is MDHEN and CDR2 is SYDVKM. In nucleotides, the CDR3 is TGTGCCAGCAGTTTCGACTCCCTAAGCACAGATACGCAGTATTTT. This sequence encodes CASSFDSLSTDTQYF. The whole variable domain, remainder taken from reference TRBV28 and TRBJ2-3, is DVKVTQSSRYLVKRTGEKVFLECVQDMDHENMFWYRQDPGLGLRLIYFSYDVKMKEKGDIPEGYSVSREKKERFSLILESASTNQTSMYLCASSFDSLSTDTQYFGPGTRLTVL.

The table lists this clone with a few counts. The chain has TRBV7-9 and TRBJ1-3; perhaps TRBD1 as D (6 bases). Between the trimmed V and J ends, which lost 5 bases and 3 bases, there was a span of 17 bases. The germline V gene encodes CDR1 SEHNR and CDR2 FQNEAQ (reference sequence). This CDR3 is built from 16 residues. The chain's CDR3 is CASSPSGGRNGNTIYF. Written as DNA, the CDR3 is TGTGCCAGCAGCCCTTCCGGGGGGCGAAATGGAAACACCATATATTTT.

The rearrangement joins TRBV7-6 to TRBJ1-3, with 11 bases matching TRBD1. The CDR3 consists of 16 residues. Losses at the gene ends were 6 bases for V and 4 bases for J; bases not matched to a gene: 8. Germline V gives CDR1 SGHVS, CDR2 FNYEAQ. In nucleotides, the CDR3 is TGTGCCAGCAGTGATGGACAGGGGGCAAAGGGAAACACCATATATTTT. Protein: CASSDGQGAKGNTIYF.

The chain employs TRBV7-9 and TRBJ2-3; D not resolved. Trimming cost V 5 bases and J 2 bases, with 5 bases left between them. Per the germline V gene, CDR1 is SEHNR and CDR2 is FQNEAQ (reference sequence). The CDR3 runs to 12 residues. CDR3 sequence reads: CASSPYTDTQYF. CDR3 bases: TGTGCCAGCAGCCCGTACACAGATACGCAGTATTTT.

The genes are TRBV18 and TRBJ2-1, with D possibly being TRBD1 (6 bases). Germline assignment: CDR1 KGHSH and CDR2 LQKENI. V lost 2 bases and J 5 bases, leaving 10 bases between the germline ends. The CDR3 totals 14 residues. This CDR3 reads CASSPRGLNNEQFF. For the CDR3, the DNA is TGTGCCAGCTCACCAAGGGGGTTGAACAATGAGCAGTTCTTC.

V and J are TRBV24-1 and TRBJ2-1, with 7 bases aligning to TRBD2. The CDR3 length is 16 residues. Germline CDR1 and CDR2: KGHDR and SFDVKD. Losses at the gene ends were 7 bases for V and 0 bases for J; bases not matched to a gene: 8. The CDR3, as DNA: TGTGCCACCAGCTCTATAGCGGGTAGCTCCTACAATGAGCAGTTCTTC. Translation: CATSSIAGSSYNEQFF.

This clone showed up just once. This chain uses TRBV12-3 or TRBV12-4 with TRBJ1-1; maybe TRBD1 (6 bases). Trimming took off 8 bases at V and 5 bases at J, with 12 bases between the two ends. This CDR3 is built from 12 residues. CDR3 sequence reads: CASLQGRTEAFF. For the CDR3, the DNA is TGTGCCAGCCTACAGGGTCGAACTGAAGCTTTCTTT.

Here the CDR3 DNA reads TGTGCCAGTAGTAATCTAGCGGGAGCTATCGAGCAGTTCTTC. Translating gives CASSNLAGAIEQFF. This chain connects TRBV19 to TRBJ2-1; 10 nucleotides match TRBD2. CDR1 and CDR2 from the germline V gene are LNHDA and SQIVND (reference sequence). The junction had 7 bases not matched to a gene; V was cut back by 4 bases and J by 10 bases. The CDR3 has 14 residues.

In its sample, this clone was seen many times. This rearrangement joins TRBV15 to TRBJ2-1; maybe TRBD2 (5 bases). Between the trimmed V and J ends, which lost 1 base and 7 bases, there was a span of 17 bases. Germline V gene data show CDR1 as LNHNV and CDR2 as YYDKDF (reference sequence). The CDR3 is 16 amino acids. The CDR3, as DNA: TGTGCCACCAGCAGAGCTGAGGGCGCCAGGCAGAATGAGCAGTTCTTC. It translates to CATSRAEGARQNEQFF. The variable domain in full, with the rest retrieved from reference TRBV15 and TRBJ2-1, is DAMVIQNPRYQVTQFGKPVTLSCSQTLNHNVMYWYQQKSSQAPKLLFHYYDKDFNNEADTPDNFQSRRPNTSFCFLDIRSPGLGDTAMYLCATSRAEGARQNEQFFGPGTRLTVL.

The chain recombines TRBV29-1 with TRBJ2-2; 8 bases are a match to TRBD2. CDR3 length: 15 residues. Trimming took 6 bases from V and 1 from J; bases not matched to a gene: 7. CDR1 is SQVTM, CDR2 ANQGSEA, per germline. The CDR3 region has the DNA TGCAGCGTGGGAGGGGGACTAGAGAACACCGGGGAGCTGTTTTTT. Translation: CSVGGGLENTGELFF.